This passage covers 12 T cell receptor beta chains from one sample sequenced in a study of blood T cell repertoires in COVID-19. Sequencing used immunoSEQ multiplex PCR; TCRdb keeps in-frame clones, though not all of them. The sample lists under 30,000 clones, roughly 90% occurring once. The source material was peripheral blood. These receptors were taken from a woman older than 75 with active or convalescent COVID-19.

This clone appeared once. The V and J genes are TRBV21-1 and TRBJ1-1; the table's D call, TRBD1, was not checked against the DNA. TRBV21-1 is given as a pseudogene. The CDR3 has 15 amino acids. The CDR3 nucleotides are TGTGCCAGCAGCATACGGGACAGGGGTTCGGTTGAAGCTTTCTTT. Its protein is CASSIRDRGSVEAFF.

The chain is built from TRBV2 and TRBJ2-5, with 13 bases lining up with TRBD2. Per germline, CDR1 SNHLY and CDR2 FYNNEI. The CDR3 length is 16 residues. The junction had 8 bases not matched to a gene; V was cut back by 5 bases and J by 5 bases. This CDR3 is CASSHRTSGSSETQYF. The CDR3 nucleotides read TGTGCCAGCAGTCACCGGACTAGCGGGAGCTCTGAGACCCAGTACTTC. Combining the CDR3 with reference TRBV2 and TRBJ2-5 gives the whole variable domain EPEVTQTPSHQVTQMGQEVILRCVPISNHLYFYWYRQILGQKVEFLVSFYNNEISEKSEIFDDQFSVERPDGSNFTLKIRSTKLEDSAMYFCASSHRTSGSSETQYFGPGTRLLVL.

V is TRBV12-3 or TRBV12-4 and J is TRBJ2-7; D gene uncertain. V was cut by 5 bases and J by 0 bases, with 8 bases left in between. This CDR3 comprises 13 residues. DNA for the CDR3: TGTGCCAGCAGTCTCAGAAGCTCCTACGAGCAGTACTTC. Amino acids: CASSLRSSYEQYF.

This clone occurred a few times. The gene calls are TRBV11-3 and TRBJ1-2, with 8 positions matching TRBD1. From germline, CDR1 is SGHNT and CDR2 YENEEA. With V trimmed by 5 bases and J by 6 bases, 5 bases remained unmatched. CDR3 length equals 13 residues. The CDR3 DNA sequence: TGTGCCAGCAGCCAAGACAGGGGACATGGCTACACCTTC. Amino acids: CASSQDRGHGYTF.

This clone has a single count. This chain connects TRBV15 to TRBJ1-6; D ambiguous. The CDR3 has 13 amino acids. CDR1 and CDR2 from the germline V gene are LNHNV and YYDKDF (reference sequence). V lost 0 bases, J lost 9 bases, and 6 bases lay in between. The CDR3 spells CATSRDNGSPLHF. As DNA, the CDR3 is TGTGCCACCAGCAGAGACAACGGTTCACCCCTCCACTTT.

The chain links TRBV4-3 to TRBJ2-3, with TRBD2 as a possible D gene (6 bases). Trimming shortened V by 0 bases and J by 1 base, and 8 bases separated the two germline ends. Germline assignment: CDR1 LGHNA and CDR2 YSLEER. There are 15 residues in the CDR3. CDR3 amino acids: CASSQDWRGTDTQYF. The CDR3 DNA reads as TGCGCCAGCAGCCAAGATTGGAGGGGCACAGATACGCAGTATTTT.

The V call is TRBV2, the J call TRBJ2-1; 11 nucleotides match TRBD2. Germline V gene sequence: CDR1 SNHLY, CDR2 FYNNEI. This CDR3 spans 14 amino acids. J lost 5 bases, V lost 6 bases, and 3 bases had no gene match. CDR3 DNA sequence: TGTGCCAGCAGGACTAGCGGGGCTAACAATGAGCAGTTCTTC. Amino acid sequence: CASRTSGANNEQFF.

The rearrangement uses TRBV5-1 and TRBJ2-7; 10 nucleotides match TRBD2. The CDR3 loop spans 18 amino acids. V trimming: 1 base; J trimming: 2 bases; junction bases outside the gene matches: 12. Germline V CDR1 and CDR2: SGHRS, YFSETQ. This CDR3 reads CASSLMASGSPIPYEQYF. The CDR3 nucleotides read TGCGCCAGCAGCTTGATGGCTAGCGGGAGCCCGATACCCTACGAGCAGTACTTC.

This clone came up a few times. The chain is built from TRBV11-2 and TRBJ2-7; 7 bases are a match to TRBD1. The germline gives CDR1 SGHAT, CDR2 FQNNGV. V dropped 5 bases and J dropped 3; count of bases not matched to a gene: 4. The CDR3 runs to 13 residues. CDR3 sequence (DNA): TGTGCCAGCAGCCTAGGACAGGACTACGAGCAGTACTTC. It encodes CASSLGQDYEQYF.

The V call is TRBV5-4, the J call TRBJ2-3, with TRBD2 identical over 10 bases. The CDR3 sequence is 16 residues long. The V segment lost 3 bases and the J segment 2 bases; nucleotides outside the gene matches: 6. Germline values: CDR1 SGHNT, CDR2 YYREEE (reference sequence). The CDR3 DNA follows: TGTGCCAGCAGCTCCTGGACTAGCGGATCCACAGATACGCAGTATTTT. Translation: CASSSWTSGSTDTQYF.

The chain employs TRBV4-2 and TRBJ2-7; 10 nucleotides match TRBD2. This CDR3 has 17 residues. V shed 0 bases and J 7 bases; nucleotides not matched to a gene: 12. CDR1 is LGHNA and CDR2 is YNFKEQ in the germline V gene. The CDR3 nucleotides read TGTGCCAGCAGCCAAGATCCATGGGGAGCGGGGGGGCTTGAGCAGTACTTC. Its protein product is CASSQDPWGAGGLEQYF.

The V gene is TRBV12-3 or TRBV12-4, the J gene TRBJ1-5; no clear D gene. V was pared by 5 bases and J by 9 bases, with 11 bases between. The CDR3 has 12 residues. The CDR3 loop is CASSLDPGPQHF. The CDR3 DNA reads as TGTGCCAGCAGTCTAGACCCAGGGCCCCAGCATTTT.